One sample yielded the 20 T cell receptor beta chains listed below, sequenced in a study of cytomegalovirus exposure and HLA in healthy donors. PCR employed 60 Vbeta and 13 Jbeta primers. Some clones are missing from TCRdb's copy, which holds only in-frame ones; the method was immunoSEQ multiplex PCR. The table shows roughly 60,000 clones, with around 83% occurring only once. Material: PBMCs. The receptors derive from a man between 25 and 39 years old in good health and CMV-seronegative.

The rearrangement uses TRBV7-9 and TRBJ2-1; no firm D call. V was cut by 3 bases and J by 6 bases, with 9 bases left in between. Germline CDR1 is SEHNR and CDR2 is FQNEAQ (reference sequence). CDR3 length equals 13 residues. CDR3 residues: CASSFEASNEQFF. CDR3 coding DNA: TGTGCCAGCAGCTTTGAGGCCAGCAATGAGCAGTTCTTC.

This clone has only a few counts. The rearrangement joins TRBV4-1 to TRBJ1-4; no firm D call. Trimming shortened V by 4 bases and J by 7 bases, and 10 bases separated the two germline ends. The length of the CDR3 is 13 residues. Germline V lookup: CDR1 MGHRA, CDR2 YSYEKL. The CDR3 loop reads CASSLTGFEKLFF. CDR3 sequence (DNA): TGCGCCAGCAGCCTTACGGGGTTTGAAAAACTGTTTTTT.

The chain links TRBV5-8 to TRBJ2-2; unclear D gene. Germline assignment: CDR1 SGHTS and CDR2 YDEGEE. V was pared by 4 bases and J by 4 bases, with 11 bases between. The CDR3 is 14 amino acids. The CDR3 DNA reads TGTGCCAGCAGCGGGCAGGCGCTCACCGGGGAGCTGTTTTTT. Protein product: CASSGQALTGELFF.

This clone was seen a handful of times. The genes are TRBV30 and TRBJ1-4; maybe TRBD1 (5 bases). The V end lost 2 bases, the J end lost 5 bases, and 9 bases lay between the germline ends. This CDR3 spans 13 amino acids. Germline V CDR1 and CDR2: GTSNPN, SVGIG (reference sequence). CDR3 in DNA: TGTGCCTGGAGTCGCCAGGGCAATGAAAAACTGTTTTTT. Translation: CAWSRQGNEKLFF.

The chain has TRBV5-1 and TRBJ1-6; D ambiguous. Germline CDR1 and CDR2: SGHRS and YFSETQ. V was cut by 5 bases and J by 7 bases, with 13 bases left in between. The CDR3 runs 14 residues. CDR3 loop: CASSPEGGNSPLHF. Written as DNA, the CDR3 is TGCGCCAGCAGTCCGGAGGGAGGAAATTCACCCCTCCACTTT.

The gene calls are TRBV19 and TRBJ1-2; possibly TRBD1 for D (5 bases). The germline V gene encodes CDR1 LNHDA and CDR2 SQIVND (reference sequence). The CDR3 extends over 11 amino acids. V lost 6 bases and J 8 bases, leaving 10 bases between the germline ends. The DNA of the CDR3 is TGTGCCAGTAGCTCGGGGGGAGGCTACACCTTC. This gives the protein CASSSGGGYTF.

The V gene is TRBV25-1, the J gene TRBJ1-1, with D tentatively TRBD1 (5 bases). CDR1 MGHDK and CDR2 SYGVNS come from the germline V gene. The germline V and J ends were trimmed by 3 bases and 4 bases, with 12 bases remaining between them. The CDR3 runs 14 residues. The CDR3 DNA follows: TGTGCCAGCAGTGACCCAGGGTCGCGCACTGAAGCTTTCTTT. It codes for CASSDPGSRTEAFF.

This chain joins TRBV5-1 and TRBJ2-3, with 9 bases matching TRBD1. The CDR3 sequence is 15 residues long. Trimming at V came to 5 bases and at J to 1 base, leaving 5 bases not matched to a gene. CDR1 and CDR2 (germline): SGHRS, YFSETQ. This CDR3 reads CASRQQGAGTDTQYF. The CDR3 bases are TGCGCCAGCAGACAACAGGGGGCTGGCACAGATACGCAGTATTTT.

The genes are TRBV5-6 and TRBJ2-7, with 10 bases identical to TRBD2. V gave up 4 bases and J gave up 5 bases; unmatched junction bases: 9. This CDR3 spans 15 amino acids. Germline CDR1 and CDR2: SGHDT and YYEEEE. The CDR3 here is CASSPRRTSGDEQYF. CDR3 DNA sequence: TGTGCCAGCAGCCCAAGGAGGACTAGCGGCGACGAGCAGTACTTC.

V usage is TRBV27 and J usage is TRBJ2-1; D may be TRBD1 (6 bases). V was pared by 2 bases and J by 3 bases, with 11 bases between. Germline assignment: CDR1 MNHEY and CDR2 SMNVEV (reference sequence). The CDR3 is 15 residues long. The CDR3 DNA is TGTGCCAGCAGTTTAGGTGGGGGCCACTACAATGAGCAGTTCTTC. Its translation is CASSLGGGHYNEQFF.

The CDR3 bases are TGTGCCAGCACCAAGGACAGGGATCACGAGCAGTACTTC. This encodes CASTKDRDHEQYF. The chain carries TRBV9 and TRBJ2-7; 8 bases line up with TRBD1. Losses at the gene ends were 6 bases for V and 5 bases for J; bases not matched to a gene: 7. The CDR3 length is 13 residues. The V gene's germline CDR1 is SGDLS and CDR2 YYNGEE.

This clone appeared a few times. The CDR3 sequence is CAINDRGTSEAFF. The DNA for the CDR3 is TGTGCCATCAACGACAGGGGGACCAGCGAAGCTTTCTTT. This sequence joins TRBV10-3 and TRBJ1-1; TRBD1 agrees at 9 bases. J gave up 8 bases and V 7 bases, and 8 bases lay outside the gene matches. The CDR3 is 13 amino acids. The germline V gene encodes CDR1 ENHRY and CDR2 SYGVKD.

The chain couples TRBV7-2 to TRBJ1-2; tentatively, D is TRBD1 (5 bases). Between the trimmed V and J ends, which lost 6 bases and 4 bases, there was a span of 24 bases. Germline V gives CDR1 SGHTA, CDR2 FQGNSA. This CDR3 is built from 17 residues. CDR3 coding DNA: TGTGCCAGCAGTTTGGGGGGGAGCTCGGCCCTTGCCTATGGCTACACCTTC. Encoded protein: CASSLGGSSALAYGYTF.

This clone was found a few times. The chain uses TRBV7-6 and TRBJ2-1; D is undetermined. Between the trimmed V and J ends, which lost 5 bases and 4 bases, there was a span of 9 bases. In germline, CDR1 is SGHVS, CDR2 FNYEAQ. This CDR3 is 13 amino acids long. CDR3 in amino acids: CASSIDGYNEQFF. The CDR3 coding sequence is TGTGCCAGCAGCATAGACGGTTACAATGAGCAGTTCTTC. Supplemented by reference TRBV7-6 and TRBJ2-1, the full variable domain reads GAGVSQSPRYKVTKRGQDVALRCDPISGHVSLYWYRQALGQGPEFLTYFNYEAQQDKSGLPNDRFSAERPEGSISTLTIQRTEQRDSAMYRCASSIDGYNEQFFGPGTRLTVL.

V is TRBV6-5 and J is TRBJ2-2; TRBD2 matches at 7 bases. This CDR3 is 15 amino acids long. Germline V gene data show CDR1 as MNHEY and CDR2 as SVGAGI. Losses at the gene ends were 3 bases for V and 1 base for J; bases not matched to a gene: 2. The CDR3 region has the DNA TGTGCCAGCAGTTATAAGCGGGGGAACACCGGGGAGCTGTTTTTT. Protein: CASSYKRGNTGELFF.

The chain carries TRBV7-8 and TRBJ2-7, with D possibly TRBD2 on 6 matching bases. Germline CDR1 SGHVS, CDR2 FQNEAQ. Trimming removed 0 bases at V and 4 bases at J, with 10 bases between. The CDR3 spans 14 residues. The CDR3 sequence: CASSLAGRLYEQYF. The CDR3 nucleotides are TGTGCCAGCAGCTTAGCAGGGAGGCTGTACGAGCAGTACTTC.

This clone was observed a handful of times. CDR3 nucleotide sequence: TGTGCCAGCAGCTTAAGGGAGGGAGACTCCTACGAGCAGTACTTC. Translating it yields CASSLREGDSYEQYF. The V gene is TRBV7-9, the J gene TRBJ2-7; 7 positions agree with TRBD2. This CDR3 is built from 15 residues. V lost 2 bases, J lost 0 bases, and 4 bases stayed unmatched. CDR1 and CDR2 from the germline V gene are SEHNR and FQNEAQ (reference sequence).

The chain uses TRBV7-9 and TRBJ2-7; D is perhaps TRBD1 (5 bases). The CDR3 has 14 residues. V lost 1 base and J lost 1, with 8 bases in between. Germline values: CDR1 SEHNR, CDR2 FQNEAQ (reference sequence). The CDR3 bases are TGTGCCAGCAGCTTAGGGGGCTTGTCCTACGAGCAGTACTTC. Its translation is CASSLGGLSYEQYF.

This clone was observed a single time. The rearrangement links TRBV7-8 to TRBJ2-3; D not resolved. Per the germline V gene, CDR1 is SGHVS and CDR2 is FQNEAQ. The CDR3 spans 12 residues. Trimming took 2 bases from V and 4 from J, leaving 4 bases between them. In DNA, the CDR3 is TGTGCCAGCAGCTTACGGGCAGATACGCAGTATTTT. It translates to CASSLRADTQYF.

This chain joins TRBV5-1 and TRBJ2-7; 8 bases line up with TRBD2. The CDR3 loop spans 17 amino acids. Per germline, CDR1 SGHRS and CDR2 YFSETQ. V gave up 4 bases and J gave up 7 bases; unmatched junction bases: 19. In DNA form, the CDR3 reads TGCGCCAGCAGCCCTTCAGTCGGGGGGGGCCCTACTAATGAGCAGTACTTC. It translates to CASSPSVGGGPTNEQYF.